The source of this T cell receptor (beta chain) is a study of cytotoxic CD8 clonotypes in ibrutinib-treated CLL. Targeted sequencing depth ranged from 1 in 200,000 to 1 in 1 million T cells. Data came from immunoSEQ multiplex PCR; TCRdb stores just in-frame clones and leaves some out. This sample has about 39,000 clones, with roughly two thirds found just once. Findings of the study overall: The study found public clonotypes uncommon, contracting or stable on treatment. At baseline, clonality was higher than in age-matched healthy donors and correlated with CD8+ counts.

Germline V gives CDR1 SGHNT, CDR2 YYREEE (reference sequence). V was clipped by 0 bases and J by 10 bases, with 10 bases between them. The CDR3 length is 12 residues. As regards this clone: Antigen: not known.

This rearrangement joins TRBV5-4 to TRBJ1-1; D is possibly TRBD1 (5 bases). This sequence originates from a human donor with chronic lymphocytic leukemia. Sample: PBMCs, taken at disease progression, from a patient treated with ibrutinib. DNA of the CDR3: TGTGCCAGCAGCTTGGAGGGTAGGGGAGCTTTCTTT. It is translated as CASSLEGRGAFF.